The rows below give T cell receptor beta chains drawn from one sample of a study of cytomegalovirus exposure and HLA in healthy donors. The table came from immunoSEQ multiplex PCR; TCRdb's copy has only in-frame clones and leaves some out. The sample holds roughly 130,000 clones, around 80% seen once. The sequenced sample consisted of PBMCs. These receptors came from a woman aged 40 to 50 in good health and CMV-seronegative. CDR3s include the opening cysteine and the closing phenylalanine or tryptophan. The D gene is left open where the match is weak. Expanded clones get a size class; other rows say once, few or many, or leave the size out.

J gene: TRBJ2-1
V gene: TRBV27
clone size: NA
D gene: TRBD2
CDR3 protein: CASSFFPRTSGPHSYNEQFF
CDR3 DNA: TGTGCCAGCAGTTTCTTCCCTCGGACTAGCGGGCCCCATTCCTACAATGAGCAGTTCTTC

J gene: TRBJ2-2
V gene: TRBV7-2
clone size: few
D gene: NA
CDR3 protein: CASSSGKIHTGELFF
CDR3 DNA: TGTGCCAGCAGCAGCGGAAAAATTCACACCGGGGAGCTGTTTTTT

J gene: TRBJ1-2
V gene: TRBV7-9
clone size: NA
D gene: NA
CDR3 protein: CASSLGTSYGYTF
CDR3 DNA: TGTGCCAGCAGCTTAGGGACATCCTATGGCTACACCTTC

J gene: TRBJ2-5
V gene: TRBV2
clone size: NA
D gene: TRBD2
CDR3 protein: CASSENAVLGGETQYF
CDR3 DNA: TGTGCCAGCAGTGAAAATGCGGTCCTCGGGGGGGAGACCCAGTACTTC

J gene: TRBJ2-1
V gene: TRBV6-5
clone size: NA
D gene: NA
CDR3 protein: CASTLDPSYNEQFF
CDR3 DNA: TGTGCCAGCACCCTAGACCCGTCGTACAATGAGCAGTTCTTC

J gene: TRBJ2-2
V gene: TRBV11-3
clone size: NA
D gene: NA
CDR3 protein: CASSPNTGELFF
CDR3 DNA: TGTGCCAGCAGCCCTAACACCGGGGAGCTGTTTTTT

J gene: TRBJ1-1
V gene: TRBV7-3
clone size: NA
D gene: TRBD1
CDR3 protein: CASSLSGTGATEAFF
CDR3 DNA: TGTGCCAGCAGCTTATCAGGGACAGGGGCCACTGAAGCTTTCTTT

J gene: TRBJ2-3
V gene: TRBV5-1
clone size: NA
D gene: TRBD1
CDR3 protein: CASSLGGQEADTQYF
CDR3 DNA: TGCGCCAGCAGCTTGGGGGGACAGGAGGCAGATACGCAGTATTTT

J gene: TRBJ2-7
V gene: TRBV7-9
clone size: NA
D gene: NA
CDR3 protein: CASSLWGGRLVPYEQYF
CDR3 DNA: TGTGCCAGCAGCTTATGGGGGGGCCGTCTGGTCCCCTACGAGCAGTACTTC

J gene: TRBJ2-1
V gene: TRBV5-4
clone size: few
D gene: TRBD2
CDR3 protein: CASSFRTSGSDEQFF
CDR3 DNA: TGTGCCAGCAGCTTTCGGACTAGCGGGAGCGATGAGCAGTTCTTC

J gene: TRBJ2-1
V gene: TRBV7-2
clone size: NA
D gene: TRBD1
CDR3 protein: CASSSRDSPYNEQFF
CDR3 DNA: TGTGCCAGCAGCTCAAGGGACAGTCCCTACAATGAGCAGTTCTTC

J gene: TRBJ2-6
V gene: TRBV29-1
clone size: NA
D gene: NA
CDR3 protein: CSAGRGSGANGLTF
CDR3 DNA: TGCAGCGCGGGCAGGGGTTCTGGGGCCAACGGCCTGACTTTC

J gene: TRBJ2-7
V gene: TRBV28
clone size: few
D gene: NA
CDR3 protein: CASSLESGYQREQYF
CDR3 DNA: TGTGCCAGCAGTTTGGAGTCGGGTTACCAACGCGAGCAGTACTTC

J gene: TRBJ1-5
V gene: TRBV6-1
clone size: NA
D gene: NA
CDR3 protein: CASGRRGQNQPQHF
CDR3 DNA: TGTGCCAGCGGACGACGCGGACAGAATCAGCCCCAGCATTTT

J gene: TRBJ2-3
V gene: TRBV2
clone size: NA
D gene: TRBD2
CDR3 protein: CASRTGTSGAGVSGEYF
CDR3 DNA: TGTGCCAGCAGGACGGGGACTAGCGGGGCCGGGGTGTCAGGGGAGTATTTT

J gene: TRBJ2-7
V gene: TRBV30
clone size: NA
D gene: NA
CDR3 protein: CAWSTSRYEQYF
CDR3 DNA: TGTGCCTGGAGTACCTCTCGGTACGAGCAGTACTTC

J gene: TRBJ1-2
V gene: TRBV23-1
clone size: NA
D gene: NA
CDR3 protein: CVSSQSWTAYGYTF
CDR3 DNA: TGCGTCAGCAGTCAATCGTGGACAGCTTATGGCTACACCTTC

J gene: TRBJ2-7
V gene: TRBV5-1
clone size: NA
D gene: TRBD2
CDR3 protein: CASSTGTSGGDEQYF
CDR3 DNA: TGCGCCAGCAGCACCGGGACTAGCGGGGGGGACGAGCAGTACTTC

J gene: TRBJ2-5
V gene: TRBV5-1
clone size: few
D gene: TRBD2
CDR3 protein: CASRERLAAYQETQYF
CDR3 DNA: TGCGCCAGCAGGGAGAGACTAGCGGCGTACCAAGAGACCCAGTACTTC

J gene: TRBJ2-5
V gene: TRBV6-5
clone size: NA
D gene: TRBD1
CDR3 protein: CASSRPGQGQETQYF
CDR3 DNA: TGTGCCAGCAGTCGTCCGGGACAGGGACAAGAGACCCAGTACTTC

J gene: TRBJ2-1
V gene: TRBV5-1
clone size: few
D gene: TRBD2
CDR3 protein: CASSTTSGAPNEQFF
CDR3 DNA: TGCGCCAGCAGCACAACTAGCGGAGCCCCTAATGAGCAGTTCTTC

J gene: TRBJ1-1
V gene: TRBV4-2
clone size: NA
D gene: TRBD1
CDR3 protein: CASSTGVGAGDTEAFF
CDR3 DNA: TGTGCCAGCAGCACAGGGGTCGGGGCAGGCGACACTGAAGCTTTCTTT

J gene: TRBJ2-3
V gene: TRBV5-1
clone size: NA
D gene: TRBD2
CDR3 protein: CASSLVTSGGGDTQYF
CDR3 DNA: TGCGCCAGCAGCTTGGTCACTAGCGGGGGGGGAGATACGCAGTATTTT

J gene: TRBJ1-1
V gene: TRBV28
clone size: NA
D gene: TRBD1
CDR3 protein: CASSLGQQNTEAFF
CDR3 DNA: TGTGCCAGCAGTTTGGGACAGCAGAACACTGAAGCTTTCTTT

J gene: TRBJ2-1
V gene: TRBV11-2
clone size: NA
D gene: TRBD2
CDR3 protein: CASSLDLAGWSEQFF
CDR3 DNA: TGTGCCAGCAGCTTAGACCTAGCGGGATGGAGTGAGCAGTTCTTC

J gene: TRBJ1-5
V gene: TRBV7-6
clone size: NA
D gene: TRBD1
CDR3 protein: CASSLGAGGSNQPQHF
CDR3 DNA: TGTGCCAGCAGCTTAGGGGCAGGGGGTAGCAATCAGCCCCAGCATTTT

J gene: TRBJ2-1
V gene: TRBV30
clone size: few
D gene: NA
CDR3 protein: CAWSYGDYNEQFF
CDR3 DNA: TGTGCCTGGAGTTACGGGGACTACAATGAGCAGTTCTTC

J gene: TRBJ2-2
V gene: TRBV14
clone size: NA
D gene: TRBD1
CDR3 protein: CASSGTGLAGELFF
CDR3 DNA: TGTGCCAGCAGCGGGACAGGGTTGGCCGGGGAGCTGTTTTTT

J gene: TRBJ1-4
V gene: TRBV7-9
clone size: NA
D gene: TRBD1
CDR3 protein: CSSSIRRDRNEKLFF
CDR3 DNA: TGTTCCAGCAGCATTCGCCGGGACAGAAATGAAAAACTGTTTTTT

J gene: TRBJ1-1
V gene: TRBV6-6
clone size: NA
D gene: NA
CDR3 protein: CASSSAGIRGTEAFF
CDR3 DNA: TGTGCCAGCAGCTCAGCTGGGATTAGGGGAACTGAAGCTTTCTTT

J gene: TRBJ2-3
V gene: TRBV5-1
clone size: NA
D gene: NA
CDR3 protein: CASSFGDLTGKLDTQYF
CDR3 DNA: TGCGCCAGCAGCTTCGGAGATTTGACGGGGAAGTTAGATACGCAGTATTTT

J gene: TRBJ1-5
V gene: TRBV5-1
clone size: NA
D gene: TRBD1
CDR3 protein: CASSSDRGQPQHF
CDR3 DNA: TGCGCCAGCAGCTCTGACAGGGGGCAGCCCCAGCATTTT

J gene: TRBJ1-1
V gene: TRBV10-3
clone size: NA
D gene: NA
CDR3 protein: CAISDPGSPEAFF
CDR3 DNA: TGTGCCATCAGTGACCCGGGTTCCCCTGAAGCTTTCTTT